The next 12 T cell receptor beta chains were all read from a single sample in a study of cytomegalovirus exposure and HLA in healthy donors. Amplification used 60 Vbeta primers and 13 Jbeta primers. Sequencing was performed with immunoSEQ multiplex PCR; in TCRdb, only in-frame clones are kept and a portion is missing. The sample includes some 150,000 clones, about 83% of them seen just once. Sequencing was done on a sample of PBMCs. These receptors were taken from a woman in her thirties in good health and CMV-seronegative.

This sequence joins TRBV4-3 and TRBJ1-2, with a tentative D call TRBD1 (5 bases). Germline V lookup: CDR1 LGHNA, CDR2 YSLEER. Trimming took off 1 base at V and 4 bases at J, with 13 bases between the two ends. CDR3 size: 15 residues. Written as DNA, the CDR3 is TGCGCCAGCAGCCAAGGGAGCGGCGGGGGCTATGGCTACACCTTC. This gives the protein CASSQGSGGGYGYTF.

About this clone: Different DNA sequences within this sample yield the same CDR3. The chain recombines TRBV29-1 with TRBJ2-1; a possible D gene is TRBD1 (5 bases). V was shortened by 3 bases and J by 10 bases, with 13 bases between the two germline ends. CDR3 length: 12 residues. From germline, CDR1 is SQVTM and CDR2 ANQGSEA. The CDR3 sequence: CSVDRELGEQFF. In DNA, the CDR3 is TGCAGCGTTGACAGGGAACTGGGGGAGCAGTTCTTC.

This chain uses TRBV4-1 with TRBJ1-1, with 9 bases identical to TRBD1. Germline trimming cut 2 bases from V and 6 bases from J; bases unmatched to any gene: 10. Germline V CDR1 and CDR2: MGHRA, YSYEKL. This CDR3 region has 16 residues. The CDR3 reads CASSQSQGARFAEAFF. The CDR3 DNA reads as TGCGCCAGCAGCCAATCACAGGGGGCGCGATTCGCTGAAGCTTTCTTT.

The rearrangement joins TRBV27 to TRBJ2-1; 12 nucleotides agree with TRBD1. J lost 7 bases, V lost 2 bases, and 3 bases had no gene match. The germline V gene encodes CDR1 MNHEY and CDR2 SMNVEV (reference sequence). This CDR3 comprises 15 residues. CDR3 nucleotide sequence: TGTGCCAGCAGTTTAGGGACAGGGGGCTTAAATGAGCAGTTCTTC. Translation: CASSLGTGGLNEQFF.

The V and J genes are TRBV30 and TRBJ2-1, with 8 bases aligning to TRBD2. The CDR3 loop spans 14 amino acids. Trimming at V came to 6 bases and at J to 2 bases, leaving 6 bases not matched to a gene. Per germline, CDR1 GTSNPN and CDR2 SVGIG (reference sequence). The CDR3 region is CACLLAGTYNEQFF. CDR3 coding DNA: TGTGCCTGCCTTTTAGCGGGGACCTACAATGAGCAGTTCTTC.

V gene TRBV10-1 combines with J gene TRBJ2-4; 11 positions agree with TRBD1. V was pared by 9 bases and J by 6 bases, with 10 bases of the junction left unmatched. Germline V CDR1 and CDR2: WNHNN, SYGVQD (reference sequence). The CDR3 covers 15 residues. CDR3 in DNA: TGCGCCAGTTCTTCGGACAGGGGGCCAGTAAACATTCAGTACTTC. Translated: CASSSDRGPVNIQYF.

This rearrangement joins TRBV4-1 to TRBJ1-2, with D unclear. The CDR3 length is 15 residues. Germline CDR1 reads MGHRA; CDR2 reads YSYEKL. V shed 2 bases and J shed 2 bases, with 12 bases lying between them. CDR3 sequence reads: CASSQLFPSNYGYTF. DNA for the CDR3: TGCGCCAGCAGCCAACTGTTTCCTTCCAACTATGGCTACACCTTC.

The genes are TRBV5-1 and TRBJ1-4; D call uncertain. Trimming shortened V by 3 bases and J by 8 bases, and 11 bases separated the two germline ends. Per the germline V gene, CDR1 is SGHRS and CDR2 is YFSETQ. The CDR3 is made up of 13 amino acids. The CDR3 spells CASSSDFGEKLFF. CDR3 nucleotide sequence: TGCGCCAGCAGCTCGGACTTTGGGGAAAAACTGTTTTTT.

The rearrangement uses TRBV5-5 and TRBJ1-5, with a tentative D call TRBD1 (6 bases). Trimming stripped 4 bases from V and 1 base from J, with 12 bases between. The CDR3 is made up of 15 amino acids. The germline gives CDR1 SGHKS, CDR2 YYEKEE (reference sequence). CDR3 sequence: CASSPTGNSNQPQHF. CDR3 DNA: TGTGCCAGCAGCCCCACAGGGAACAGCAATCAGCCCCAGCATTTT. The variable domain in full, with the rest retrieved from reference TRBV5-5 and TRBJ1-5, is DAGVTQSPTHLIKTRGQQVTLRCSPISGHKSVSWYQQVLGQGPQFIFQYYEKEERGRGNFPDRFSARQFPNYSSELNVNALLLGDSALYLCASSPTGNSNQPQHFGDGTRLSIL.

The chain couples TRBV2 to TRBJ1-2; possibly TRBD1 for D (5 bases). V was pared by 6 bases and J by 4 bases, with 9 bases between. The germline V gene has CDR1 SNHLY and CDR2 FYNNEI. This CDR3 is 12 amino acids long. The CDR3 spells CASRTALYGYTF. The CDR3 DNA is TGTGCCAGCAGGACAGCCCTCTATGGCTACACCTTC.

This rearrangement joins TRBV28 to TRBJ1-5, with D perhaps TRBD1 (6 bases). CDR1 MDHEN and CDR2 SYDVKM come from the germline V gene. The CDR3 covers 14 residues. V was pared by 7 bases and J by 0 bases, with 10 bases between. CDR3 sequence (DNA): TGTGCCAGCAAAGACAGGTCTAGCAATCAGCCCCAGCATTTT. Its translation is CASKDRSSNQPQHF.

This rearrangement joins TRBV23-1 to TRBJ2-1; TRBD1 aligns across 9 bases. TRBV23-1 is an ORF, with its function uncertain. Trimming took 2 bases from V and 8 from J; bases not matched to a gene: 7. The CDR3 loop spans 15 amino acids. Here the CDR3 reads CASSQGGTGPHEQFF. CDR3 sequence (DNA): TGCGCCAGCAGTCAAGGAGGGACAGGGCCGCATGAGCAGTTCTTC.